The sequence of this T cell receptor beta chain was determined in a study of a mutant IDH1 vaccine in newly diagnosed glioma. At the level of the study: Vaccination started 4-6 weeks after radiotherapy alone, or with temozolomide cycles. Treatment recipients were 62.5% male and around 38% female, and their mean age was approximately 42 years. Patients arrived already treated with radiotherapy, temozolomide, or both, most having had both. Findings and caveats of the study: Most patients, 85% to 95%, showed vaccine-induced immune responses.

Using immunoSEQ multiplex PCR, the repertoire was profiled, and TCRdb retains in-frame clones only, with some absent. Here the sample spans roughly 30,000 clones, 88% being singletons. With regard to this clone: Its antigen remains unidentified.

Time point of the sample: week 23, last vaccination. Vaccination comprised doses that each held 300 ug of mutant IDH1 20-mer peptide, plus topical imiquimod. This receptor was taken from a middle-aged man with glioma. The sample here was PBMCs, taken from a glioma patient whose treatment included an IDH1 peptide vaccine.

The CDR3 region has the DNA TGTGCCAGCAGCCAAGTTTTAGGGGACACTGAAGCTTTCTTT. Its protein is CASSQVLGDTEAFF. The chain has TRBV14 and TRBJ1-1; a possible D gene is TRBD1 (5 bases). The V gene's germline CDR1 is SGHDN and CDR2 FVKESK. The CDR3 contains 14 residues. V was trimmed by 1 base and J by 3 bases, leaving 9 bases between them. Looking up the rest from reference TRBV14 and TRBJ1-1 gives the full variable domain: EAGVTQFPSHSVIEKGQTVTLRCDPISGHDNLYWYRRVMGKEIKFLLHFVKESKQDESGMPNNRFLAERTGGTYSTLKVQPAELEDSGVYFCASSQVLGDTEAFFGQGTRLTVV.